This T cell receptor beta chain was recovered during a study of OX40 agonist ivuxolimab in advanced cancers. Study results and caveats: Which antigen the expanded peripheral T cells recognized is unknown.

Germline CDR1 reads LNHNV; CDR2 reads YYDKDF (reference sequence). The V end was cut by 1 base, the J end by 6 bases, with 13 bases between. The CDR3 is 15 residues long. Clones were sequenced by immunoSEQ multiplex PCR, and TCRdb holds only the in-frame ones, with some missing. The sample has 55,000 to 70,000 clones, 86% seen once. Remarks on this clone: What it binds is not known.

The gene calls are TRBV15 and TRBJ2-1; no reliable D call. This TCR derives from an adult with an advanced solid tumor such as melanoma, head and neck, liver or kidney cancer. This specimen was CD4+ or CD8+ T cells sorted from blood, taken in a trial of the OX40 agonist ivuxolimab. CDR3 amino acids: CATSRVLGKVNEQFF. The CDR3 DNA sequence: TGTGCCACCAGCAGAGTGCTGGGGAAGGTCAATGAGCAGTTCTTC.